One and the same sample provided the 8 T cell receptor beta chains below, sequenced in a study of T cell clonality in common variable immunodeficiency. This table comes from immunoSEQ multiplex PCR, and its TCRdb copy is limited to in-frame clones, with some not included. Observed in the sample are roughly 40,000 clones, none of them singletons. Sequencing was performed on peripheral blood mononuclear cells. These receptors came from a person aged 18 to 75 in good health.

This clone showed up just a few times. The CDR3 end is not reached by the read, which stops 3 residues before it; the germline J gene fills it in. The gene calls are TRBV7-6 and TRBJ2-2; D possibly corresponds to TRBD1 (6 bases). Per the germline V gene, CDR1 is SGHVS and CDR2 is FNYEAQ. CDR3 size: 15 residues. The CDR3 loop reads CASSLAGGVNSPLFF. CDR3 bases read: TGTGCCAGCAGCTTAGCAGGGGGAGTTAATTCACCG.

This clone was detected many times. Coverage ceases 3 residues before the CDR3 finishes, and the germline J gene fills in the end. This sequence joins TRBV7-8 and TRBJ2-1; D is possibly TRBD1 (5 bases). V was clipped by 2 bases and J by 2 bases, with 7 bases between them. Germline V gene data show CDR1 as SGHVS and CDR2 as FQNEAQ. The CDR3 is 14 residues long. The CDR3 sequence: CASSLQTAYNEQFF. The sequenced CDR3 bases are TGTGCCAGCAGCTTACAGACAGCCTACAATGAG.

This clone was found many times. With the read ending 3 residues before the CDR3 end, the germline J gene is used to fill in that end. The V call is TRBV7-6, the J call TRBJ2-2; 9 nucleotides line up with TRBD2. The CDR3 contains 16 residues. The V and J ends lost 5 bases and 1 base, in that order; junction bases with no gene match: 5. In germline, CDR1 is SGHVS, CDR2 FNYEAQ. CDR3 in amino acids: CASSPGLARNTGELFF. The sequenced CDR3 bases are TGTGCCAGCAGCCCTGGACTAGCGCGGAACACCGGGGAG. Drawing the rest from reference TRBV7-6 and TRBJ2-2, the complete variable domain is GAGVSQSPRYKVTKRGQDVALRCDPISGHVSLYWYRQALGQGPEFLTYFNYEAQQDKSGLPNDRFSAERPEGSISTLTIQRTEQRDSAMYRCASSPGLARNTGELFFGEGSRLTVL.

This clone was picked up many times. The DNA read from the CDR3 is TGTGCCAGCAAGCGGGCCGGGGGAGGAAACACC. This gives the protein CASKRAGGGNT. From start to end, the CDR3 is CASKRAGGGNTIYF. The V gene is TRBV2, the J gene TRBJ1-3; D perhaps matches TRBD1 (5 bases). With the read ending 3 residues before the CDR3 end, the germline J gene is used to fill in that end. There are 14 residues in the CDR3. CDR1 and CDR2 from the germline V gene are SNHLY and FYNNEI. V lost 7 bases, J lost 4 bases, and 14 bases lay in between.

Many counts were recorded for this clone. The read ends 3 residues early relative to the CDR3; the germline J gene fills the gap. V and J are TRBV6-1 and TRBJ1-6; no clear D gene. Deletions cut 4 bases from V and 5 bases from J, with 9 bases between. CDR3 length equals 14 residues. Per germline, CDR1 MNHNS and CDR2 SASEGT. CDR3 protein: CASSAPYDNSPLHF. Incomplete CDR3 DNA: TGTGCCAGCAGTGCCCCCTACGATAATTCACCC.

CDR3 in amino acids: CAWSGAGLADAGDQETQYF. CDR3 DNA, as far as it was read: TGTGCCTGGAGTGGGGCCGGACTAGCGGACGCTGGCGACCAAGAGACG. The V call is TRBV30, the J call TRBJ2-3; 10 bases line up with TRBD2. Coverage ceases 3 residues before the CDR3 finishes, and the germline J gene fills in the end. The germline V gene has CDR1 GTSNPN and CDR2 SVGIG (reference sequence). This CDR3 spans 19 amino acids.

As regards this clone: The observed sequence ends 3 residues before the CDR3 terminus, with the missing tail filled in from the germline J gene. This chain links TRBV29-1 with TRBJ2-1; TRBD2 matches 10 bases. Germline V gene data show CDR1 as SQVTM and CDR2 as ANQGSEA. J gave up 4 bases and V 0 bases, and 3 bases lay outside the gene matches. This CDR3 is 15 amino acids long. The sequenced part of the CDR3 DNA is TGCAGCGTTGAAGAAAGCGGGGGGGGGTACAATGAG. The encoded protein is CSVEESGGGYNE. The entire CDR3 reads CSVEESGGGYNEQFF.

This clone was detected ten times or more. The read terminates 3 residues before the CDR3 end, so the remaining end is supplied by the germline J gene. The V gene is TRBV5-4, the J gene TRBJ2-7; 8 nucleotides align to TRBD1. Per germline, CDR1 SGHNT and CDR2 YYREEE (reference sequence). The ends lost 3 bases at V and 2 bases at J; junction bases unmatched: 10. CDR3 length equals 16 residues. CDR3: CASSYGQGTKTYEQYF. The CDR3 bases that were read are TGTGCCAGCAGCTATGGACAGGGAACAAAAACCTACGAG.